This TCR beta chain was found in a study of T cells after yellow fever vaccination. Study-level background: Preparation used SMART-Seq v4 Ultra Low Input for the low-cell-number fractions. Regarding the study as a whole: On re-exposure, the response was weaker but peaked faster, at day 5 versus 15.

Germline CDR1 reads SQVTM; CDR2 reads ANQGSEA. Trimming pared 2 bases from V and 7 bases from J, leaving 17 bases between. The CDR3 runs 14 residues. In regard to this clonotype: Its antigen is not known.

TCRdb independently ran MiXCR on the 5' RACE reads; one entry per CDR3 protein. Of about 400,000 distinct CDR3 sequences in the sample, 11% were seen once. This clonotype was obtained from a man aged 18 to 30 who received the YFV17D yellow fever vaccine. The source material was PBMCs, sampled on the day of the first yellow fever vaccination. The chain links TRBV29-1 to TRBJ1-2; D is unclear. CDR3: CSVELSSGDGGYTF. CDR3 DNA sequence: TGCAGCGTTGAATTATCGTCCGGCGATGGTGGCTACACCTTC.